This is a list of T cell receptor beta chains from one sample in a study of vaccination and CD4 T cells after COVID-19. Antigens for these TCRs are unknown. MiXCR, run by TCRdb on the PCR reads, gives a single entry per CDR3 protein. The sample records around 10,000 distinct CDR3 sequences, 73% being singletons. Source material: CD4+ T cells from blood, cultured in vitro. Source of these receptors: a human donor who had recovered from COVID-19. Both conserved end residues are part of each CDR3. The order of the fields is CDR3 length, J gene, V gene, CDR3 protein.

>14|TRBJ1-1|TRBV6-1
CASRTDGLNTEAFF
>15|TRBJ1-2|TRBV15
CATSSIGTLNYGYTF
>16|TRBJ1-1|TRBV7-9
CASSPPLAGANTEAFF
>14|TRBJ1-6|TRBV20-1
CSAEAGLMNSPLHF
>15|TRBJ2-7|TRBV6-1
CATKTLGRQASEQYF
>14|TRBJ1-6|TRBV20-1
CSARAGTQGSPLHF
>13|TRBJ1-3|TRBV7-2
CASSWRRGNTIYF
>13|TRBJ1-6|TRBV4-3
CASSPRTGQPLHF
>15|TRBJ1-1|TRBV6-5
CASSYRGLGNTEAFF
>16|TRBJ1-6|TRBV7-2
CASSLERGRWNSPLHF
>12|TRBJ2-1|TRBV2
CASSEDANEQFF
>14|TRBJ1-5|TRBV20-1
CSASRIQGTQPQHF
>13|TRBJ1-1|TRBV6-5
CASSYRGDTEAFF
>14|TRBJ1-1|TRBV5-5
CASRGGGGRLRAFF
>15|TRBJ1-1|TRBV7-9
CASRPRTPLNTEAFF
>13|TRBJ2-1|TRBV15
CATSRDSRGEQFF